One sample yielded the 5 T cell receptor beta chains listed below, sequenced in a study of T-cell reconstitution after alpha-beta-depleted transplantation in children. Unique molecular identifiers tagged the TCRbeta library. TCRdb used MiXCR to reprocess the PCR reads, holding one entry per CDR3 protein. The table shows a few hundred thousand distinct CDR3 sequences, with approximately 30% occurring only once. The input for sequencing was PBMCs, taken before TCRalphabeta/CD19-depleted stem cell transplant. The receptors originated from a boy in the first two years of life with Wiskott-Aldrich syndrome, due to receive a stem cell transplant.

The CDR3 DNA reads as TGTGCCAGCAGTTCGACTAGCGGGAGTCCTACGCAGTATTTT. Its protein product is CASSSTSGSPTQYF. This chain joins TRBV6-5 and TRBJ2-3; 12 bases map to TRBD2. CDR1 is MNHEY and CDR2 is SVGAGI in the germline V gene. The length of the CDR3 is 14 residues. The J segment lost 8 bases and the V segment lost 4 bases, leaving 4 bases of the junction unmatched.

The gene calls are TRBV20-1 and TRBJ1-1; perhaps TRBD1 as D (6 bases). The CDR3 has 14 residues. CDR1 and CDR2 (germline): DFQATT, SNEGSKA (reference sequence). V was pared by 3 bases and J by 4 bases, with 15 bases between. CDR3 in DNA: TGCAGTGCTAGCCTAGGGGGGGCGGGCACTGAAGCTTTCTTT. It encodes CSASLGGAGTEAFF.

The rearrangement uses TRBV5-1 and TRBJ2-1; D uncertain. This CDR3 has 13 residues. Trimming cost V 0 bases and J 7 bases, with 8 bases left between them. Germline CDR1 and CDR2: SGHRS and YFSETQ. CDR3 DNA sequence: TGCGCCAGCAGCTTGGGAACAGAGAATGAGCAGTTCTTC. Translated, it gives CASSLGTENEQFF.

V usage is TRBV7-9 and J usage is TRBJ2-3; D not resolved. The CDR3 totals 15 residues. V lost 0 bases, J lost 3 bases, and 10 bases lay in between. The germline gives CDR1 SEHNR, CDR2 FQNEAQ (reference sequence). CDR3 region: CASSLAVGLTDTQYF. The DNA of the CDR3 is TGTGCCAGCAGCTTAGCAGTGGGCTTGACAGATACGCAGTATTTT. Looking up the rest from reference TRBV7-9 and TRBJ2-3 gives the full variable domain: DTGVSQNPRHKITKRGQNVTFRCDPISEHNRLYWYRQTLGQGPEFLTYFQNEAQLEKSRLLSDRFSAERPKGSFSTLEIQRTEQGDSAMYLCASSLAVGLTDTQYFGPGTRLTVL.

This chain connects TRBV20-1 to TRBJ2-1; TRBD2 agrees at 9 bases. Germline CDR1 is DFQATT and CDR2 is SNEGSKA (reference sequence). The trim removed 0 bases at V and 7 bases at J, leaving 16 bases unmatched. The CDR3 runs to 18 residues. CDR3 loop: CSARDLVAGVPTRNEQFF. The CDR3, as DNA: TGCAGTGCTAGAGATCTGGTAGCGGGAGTTCCAACTCGTAATGAGCAGTTCTTC.